This T cell receptor (beta chain) was identified during a study of OX40 agonist ivuxolimab in advanced cancers. General study points: Low normalized clonal expansion also occurred in some nonresponding patients. CD8+ T cells (on average) carried more expanded clones than CD4+ T cells.

As concerns this clone: Its antigen is currently unknown.

Libraries were prepared by immunoSEQ multiplex PCR; TCRdb keeps only in-frame clonotypes and omits some of them. Among 130,000 or so clones, 85% to 95% were seen once, and the ten largest hold roughly 0.15%. Anyone with autoimmune disease history or systemic immunosuppression was excluded. The CDR3 sequence is 14 residues long. Germline V gives CDR1 MNHNY, CDR2 SVGAGI (reference sequence). V was pared by 2 bases and J by 2 bases, with 8 bases between. The chain uses TRBV6-6 and TRBJ2-3; D is possibly TRBD1 (5 bases). This specimen consisted of CD4+ or CD8+ T cells sorted from blood, obtained in a trial of the OX40 agonist ivuxolimab. The clonotype originates from an adult with an advanced solid tumor such as melanoma, head and neck, liver or kidney cancer. CDR3 nucleotides: TGTGCCAGCAGTTACGCCAGGGACACAGATACGCAGTATTTT. Translating gives CASSYARDTDTQYF.